The 18 T cell receptor beta chains reported below all come from one sample, sequenced in a study of T cells in Graves' hyperthyroidism and ophthalmopathy. RNA transcripts were the template for amplifying TCR beta CDR3 regions. During a first-round RT-PCR of the TCR CDR3, the HTBI primer set was used. Each CDR3 protein is one row after TCRdb ran MiXCR on the multiplex PCR reads. The sample holds around 300,000 distinct CDR3 sequences, roughly 15% seen once. The sequenced sample was blood. The receptors derive from a woman between 40 and 55 years old with Graves' hyperthyroidism.

The chain joins TRBV7-9 to TRBJ2-7, with D perhaps matching TRBD1 or TRBD2 (5 bases each). The CDR3 length is 16 residues. V lost 0 bases and J lost 4, with 16 bases in between. Germline V gene data show CDR1 as SEHNR and CDR2 as FQNEAQ (reference sequence). The CDR3 DNA follows: TGTGCCAGCAGCTTAGCCCCGGGGCGAAATTCATACGAGCAGTACTTC. Translated, it gives CASSLAPGRNSYEQYF.

The J gene is TRBJ1-1, the V gene TRBV7-2; a possible D gene is TRBD1 (5 bases). This CDR3 has 13 amino acids. Germline CDR1 SGHTA, CDR2 FQGNSA. Trimming took off 6 bases at V and 4 bases at J, with 12 bases between the two ends. This chain's CDR3 is CASRGGPTTEAFF. CDR3 nucleotide sequence: TGTGCCAGCAGGGGGGGTCCGACCACTGAAGCTTTCTTT.

Regarding this clonotype: At one of its ends the junction is not consistent with the germline gene, which may arise from a read error. The chain links TRBV5-1 to TRBJ2-1, with D possibly matching TRBD2 (6 bases). In germline, CDR1 is SGHRS, CDR2 YFSETQ. CDR3 length: 16 amino acids. The CDR3 DNA sequence: TGTGCCAGCAGCTTGGAGGGGACTGGGTCCTACAATGAGCAGTTCTTC. Its translation: CASSLEGTGSYNEQFF. Full variable domain (outside the CDR3, taken from reference TRBV5-1 and TRBJ2-1): KAGVTQTPRYLIKTRGQQVTLSCSPISGHRSVSWYQQTPGQGLQFLFEYFSETQRNKGNFPGRFSGRQFSNSRSEMNVSTLELGDSALYLCASSLEGTGSYNEQFFGPGTRLTVL.

This clonotype showed up just a few times. The DNA of the CDR3 is TGTGCCAGCAGCAACATTCTAGCGGGGGGACTCTCCTACGAGCAGTACTTC. As protein: CASSNILAGGLSYEQYF. This chain uses TRBV27 with TRBJ2-7, with TRBD2 identical over 11 bases. Germline CDR1 and CDR2: MNHEY and SMNVEV (reference sequence). The V segment lost 6 bases and the J segment 0 bases; nucleotides outside the gene matches: 10. The CDR3 has 17 amino acids.

The chain links TRBV2 to TRBJ2-5; TRBD2 agrees at 14 bases. CDR1 is SNHLY and CDR2 is FYNNEI in the germline V gene. The CDR3 is 16 residues long. J was trimmed by 7 bases and V by 6 bases; bases with no gene match: 10. The CDR3: CASSQRLAGGPGTQYF. Here the CDR3 DNA reads TGTGCCAGCAGCCAGAGACTAGCGGGAGGGCCGGGGACCCAGTACTTC. Supplemented by reference TRBV2 and TRBJ2-5, the full variable domain reads EPEVTQTPSHQVTQMGQEVILRCVPISNHLYFYWYRQILGQKVEFLVSFYNNEISEKSEIFDDQFSVERPDGSNFTLKIRSTKLEDSAMYFCASSQRLAGGPGTQYFGPGTRLLVL.

This clonotype occurred many times. The chain joins TRBV20-1 to TRBJ1-5; a weak D match, TRBD1 (5 bases). CDR1 is DFQATT, CDR2 SNEGSKA, per germline (reference sequence). This CDR3 is 14 amino acids long. V lost 4 bases, J lost 1 base, and 11 bases lay in between. CDR3 in DNA: TGCAGTGCTACGGGGGAACTGAGCAATCAGCCCCAGCATTTT. Translation gives CSATGELSNQPQHF.

This clonotype appeared a few times. The V gene is TRBV5-1, the J gene TRBJ1-2, with unresolved D. The CDR3 covers 14 residues. V gave up 0 bases and J gave up 5 bases, with 11 bases separating them. CDR1 is SGHRS and CDR2 is YFSETQ in the germline V gene. For the CDR3, the DNA is TGCGCCAGCAGCTTGGTGGGCCAGATATATGGCTACACCTTC. This translates into CASSLVGQIYGYTF.

V is TRBV27 and J is TRBJ2-7; no definite D call. Germline V CDR1 and CDR2: MNHEY, SMNVEV (reference sequence). The CDR3 has 14 amino acids. With 4 bases removed from V and 3 bases from J, the gap between germline ends came to 13 bases. The CDR3 loop reads CASSWRGLGYEQYF. CDR3 sequence (DNA): TGTGCCAGCAGTTGGAGAGGATTGGGCTACGAGCAGTACTTC.

There are many counts of this clonotype. This rearrangement joins TRBV20-1 to TRBJ2-1, with D possibly TRBD1 on 6 matching bases. V lost 4 bases and J 6 bases, leaving 13 bases between the germline ends. The CDR3 loop spans 13 amino acids. CDR1 and CDR2 from the germline V gene are DFQATT and SNEGSKA (reference sequence). The CDR3 DNA reads as TGCAGTGCTATTATCCAGGGGAGCAATGAGCAGTTCTTC. Protein product: CSAIIQGSNEQFF.

The table lists this clonotype with a few counts. The J gene is TRBJ2-1, the V gene TRBV20-1, with 13 bases identical to TRBD2. The CDR3 sequence is 18 residues long. The V gene's germline CDR1 is DFQATT and CDR2 SNEGSKA (reference sequence). The V and J ends lost 6 bases and 4 bases, in that order; junction bases with no gene match: 15. The CDR3, as DNA: TGCAGTGCCATCCCCCGGGGACTAGCGGGAAGTATATACAATGAGCAGTTCTTC. Residues: CSAIPRGLAGSIYNEQFF.

The genes are TRBV2 and TRBJ2-6; the D is unclear. Trimming shortened V by 3 bases and J by 0 bases, and 9 bases separated the two germline ends. The germline V gene has CDR1 SNHLY and CDR2 FYNNEI. The CDR3 contains 16 residues. CDR3 in amino acids: CASSDGQSSGANVLTF. DNA for the CDR3: TGTGCCAGCAGTGATGGTCAGAGCTCTGGGGCCAACGTCCTGACTTTC.

The chain joins TRBV19 to TRBJ1-4; 8 bases match TRBD1. Germline V gene data show CDR1 as LNHDA and CDR2 as SQIVND (reference sequence). Germline trimming cut 6 bases from V and 8 bases from J; bases unmatched to any gene: 5. The length of the CDR3 is 13 residues. The CDR3 loop is CASSDRGGEKLFF. The CDR3 coding sequence is TGTGCCAGTAGCGACAGGGGAGGCGAAAAACTGTTTTTT.

This clonotype was observed many times. This chain links TRBV24-1 with TRBJ2-2, with D tentatively TRBD1 (5 bases). This CDR3 has 16 residues. Germline V lookup: CDR1 KGHDR, CDR2 SFDVKD. V shed 5 bases and J shed 0 bases, with 12 bases lying between them. For the CDR3, the DNA is TGTGCCACCAGTGGCGGACCCAGGGCGAACACCGGGGAGCTGTTTTTT. The encoded protein is CATSGGPRANTGELFF.

This clonotype was counted many times. The genes are TRBV20-1 and TRBJ2-5; D assignment may be TRBD1 or TRBD2 (5 bases each). The V end was cut by 2 bases, the J end by 4 bases, with 8 bases between. The CDR3 runs 12 residues. In germline, CDR1 is DFQATT, CDR2 SNEGSKA (reference sequence). CDR3 in DNA: TGCAGTGCTAGATCCGGGGCAGAGACCCAGTACTTC. Protein product: CSARSGAETQYF.

This clonotype was detected many times. The V gene is TRBV20-1, the J gene TRBJ2-2; a weak D match, TRBD2 (5 bases). Trimming took 2 bases from V and 4 from J, leaving 11 bases between them. This CDR3 spans 14 amino acids. Germline lookup yields CDR1 DFQATT and CDR2 SNEGSKA (reference sequence). The CDR3 coding sequence is TGCAGTGCTAGAATAATGGCGGGCACCGGGGAGCTGTTTTTT. Translating it yields CSARIMAGTGELFF.

Only a few counts were recorded for this clonotype. The V gene is TRBV6-5, the J gene TRBJ2-7; no clear D gene. Trimming cost V 2 bases and J 5 bases, with 13 bases left between them. The CDR3 has 14 residues. The V gene's germline CDR1 is MNHEY and CDR2 SVGAGI. CDR3 amino acids: CASSYTAEGDEQYF. CDR3 in DNA: TGTGCCAGCAGTTACACGGCCGAAGGAGACGAGCAGTACTTC.

The genes are TRBV5-1 and TRBJ2-3; 8 bases are shared with TRBD1. The CDR3 loop spans 15 amino acids. The trim removed 7 bases at V and 0 bases at J, leaving 7 bases unmatched. The germline gives CDR1 SGHRS, CDR2 YFSETQ. CDR3 coding DNA: TGCGCCAGCTGGGACGGGGACAGGAGCACAGATACGCAGTATTTT. Protein: CASWDGDRSTDTQYF.

This clonotype was recorded many times. The rearrangement links TRBV11-2 to TRBJ1-1, with D perhaps TRBD1 (6 bases). This CDR3 region has 14 residues. The V end lost 2 bases, the J end lost 2 bases, and 9 bases lay between the germline ends. Germline V CDR1 and CDR2: SGHAT, FQNNGV. The CDR3 bases are TGTGCCAGCAGCTTAAGGGGGTTAAACACTGAAGCTTTCTTT. It is translated as CASSLRGLNTEAFF. The whole variable domain, filled in from reference TRBV11-2 and TRBJ1-1, reads EAGVAQSPRYKIIEKRQSVAFWCNPISGHATLYWYQQILGQGPKLLIQFQNNGVVDDSQLPKDRFSAERLKGVDSTLKIQPAKLEDSAVYLCASSLRGLNTEAFFGQGTRLTVV.